These 21 T cell receptor beta chains originate from one sample sequenced in a study of beta chain features in type 1 diabetes. Study-wide results and limits: TCRB CDR3s from Type 1 diabetes patients were moderately but significantly shorter in all four CD4+ subsets.

TCRB transcripts that were expressed got sequenced, as all of the isolated RNA had been reverse transcribed. Profiled with immunoSEQ multiplex PCR; TCRdb holds only in-frame clones, not every one. Among some 640,000 clones, around 15% were seen once, and the ten largest hold roughly 0.04%. These receptors are not linked to any known antigen. The sample comprised naive CD4+ T cells from blood. The receptors originated from a man younger than 30 with type 1 diabetes.

The table lists this clone with a few counts. The chain links TRBV6-1 to TRBJ2-7, with no clear D. Trimming took 3 bases from V and 2 from J, leaving 8 bases between them. The CDR3 runs 13 residues. Germline V lookup: CDR1 MNHNS, CDR2 SASEGT. The CDR3 bases are TGTGCCAGCAGTGAGAGGCGACCCTACGAGCAGTACTTC. It encodes CASSERRPYEQYF.

The chain uses TRBV7-6 and TRBJ1-3, with D unclear. The germline CDR1 and CDR2 sequences are SGHVS and FNYEAQ. Between the trimmed V and J ends, which lost 1 base and 0 bases, there was a span of 10 bases. The CDR3 loop spans 16 amino acids. The CDR3 loop reads CASSLEGAYSGNTIYF. CDR3 in DNA: TGTGCCAGCAGCTTAGAAGGTGCCTACTCTGGAAACACCATATATTTT.

The genes are TRBV2 and TRBJ2-7, with 8 positions matching TRBD2. The CDR3 runs to 18 residues. Germline V lookup: CDR1 SNHLY, CDR2 FYNNEI. V was pared by 7 bases and J by 7 bases, with 24 bases of the junction left unmatched. CDR3 sequence reads: CASTHPRGGTSSSREQYF. In nucleotides, the CDR3 is TGTGCCAGCACCCACCCGAGAGGAGGGACTAGTTCTTCGAGGGAGCAGTACTTC. Filled out from reference TRBV2 and TRBJ2-7, the complete variable domain reads EPEVTQTPSHQVTQMGQEVILRCVPISNHLYFYWYRQILGQKVEFLVSFYNNEISEKSEIFDDQFSVERPDGSNFTLKIRSTKLEDSAMYFCASTHPRGGTSSSREQYFGPGTRLTVT.

This rearrangement joins TRBV10-3 to TRBJ2-7, with D perhaps matching TRBD1 (6 bases). This CDR3 comprises 13 residues. The V gene lost 5 bases and the J gene lost 1 base, with 9 bases spanning the gap. Germline V gene data show CDR1 as ENHRY and CDR2 as SYGVKD. This CDR3 reads CAISMTGSYEQYF. CDR3 in DNA: TGTGCCATCAGTATGACAGGATCCTACGAGCAGTACTTC.

The rearrangement uses TRBV7-9 and TRBJ2-5; 9 bases line up with TRBD1. The J call may be faulty, since TRBJ2-7 better matches the DNA end. There are 15 residues in the CDR3. Germline V lookup: CDR1 SEHNR, CDR2 FQNEAQ (reference sequence). CDR3 in amino acids: CASSLGSGTGYEQYF. In DNA, the CDR3 is TGTGCCAGCAGCTTGGGCTCCGGGACAGGGTACGAGCAGTACTTC.

The J gene is TRBJ2-1, the V gene TRBV30; D gene uncertain. Germline CDR1 is GTSNPN and CDR2 is SVGIG (reference sequence). CDR3 length equals 14 residues. The ends were cut back, 0 bases at V and 4 bases at J, with 10 bases in the middle. The CDR3 coding sequence is TGTGCCTGGAGTGTACAAGGGTTTTACAATGAGCAGTTCTTC. Its protein is CAWSVQGFYNEQFF.

This clone came up a few times. The rearrangement uses TRBV11-2 and TRBJ2-7; D assignment may be TRBD1 or TRBD2 (5 bases each). The CDR3 sequence is 15 residues long. The germline V gene has CDR1 SGHAT and CDR2 FQNNGV. The germline V and J ends were trimmed by 0 bases and 2 bases, with 11 bases remaining between them. The CDR3 reads CASSLDREQAYEQYF. The CDR3 coding sequence is TGTGCCAGCAGCTTAGATCGGGAACAGGCCTACGAGCAGTACTTC.

This clone was observed a handful of times. V gene TRBV9 combines with J gene TRBJ1-5, with TRBD1 as a possible D gene (5 bases). Germline V gene data show CDR1 as SGDLS and CDR2 as YYNGEE. The CDR3 is 13 residues long. V lost 2 bases, J lost 6 bases, and 9 bases lay in between. The CDR3 reads CASSVDGAQPQHF. Written as DNA, the CDR3 is TGTGCCAGCAGCGTCGACGGGGCTCAGCCCCAGCATTTT.

This clone was seen a few times. The V gene is TRBV18, the J gene TRBJ2-7; no clear D. V was trimmed by 0 bases and J by 7 bases, leaving 13 bases between them. The CDR3 contains 14 residues. Germline CDR1 and CDR2: KGHSH and LQKENI. The CDR3 is CASSPPKAGQEQYF. DNA for the CDR3: TGTGCCAGCTCACCACCGAAGGCCGGGCAGGAGCAGTACTTC. The full variable domain, completed using reference TRBV18 and TRBJ2-7, is NAGVMQNPRHLVRRRGQEARLRCSPMKGHSHVYWYRQLPEEGLKFMVYLQKENIIDESGMPKERFSAEFPKEGPSILRIQQVVRGDSAAYFCASSPPKAGQEQYFGPGTRLTVT.

This clone was counted a few times. Additional DNA sequences in this sample encode the identical CDR3. The chain recombines TRBV19 with TRBJ1-5; no clear D. The V end lost 3 bases, the J end lost 7 bases, and 4 bases lay between the germline ends. In germline, CDR1 is LNHDA, CDR2 SQIVND (reference sequence). The CDR3 totals 11 residues. The CDR3 DNA follows: TGTGCCAGTAGTATCGGACAGCCCCAGCATTTT. This sequence encodes CASSIGQPQHF.

The J gene is TRBJ1-5, the V gene TRBV4-2, with 7 bases that match TRBD1. The CDR3 spans 15 residues. Germline CDR1 and CDR2: LGHNA and YNFKEQ. The J segment lost 4 bases and the V segment lost 3 bases, leaving 6 bases of the junction unmatched. Here the CDR3 DNA reads TGTGCCAGCAGCCACGCCCCAGGGGGGAATCAGCCCCAGCATTTT. It specifies CASSHAPGGNQPQHF.

The chain couples TRBV6-5 to TRBJ2-3; D unclear. CDR3 length: 14 amino acids. In germline, CDR1 is MNHEY, CDR2 SVGAGI. V was shortened by 0 bases and J by 7 bases, with 11 bases between the two germline ends. Here the CDR3 DNA reads TGTGCCAGCAGTTACTCAACCCTCTCAAATACGCAGTATTTT. It specifies CASSYSTLSNTQYF.

The rearrangement joins TRBV5-4 to TRBJ2-5; 11 bases fit TRBD1. CDR3 length: 17 residues. The J segment lost 4 bases and the V segment lost 1 base, leaving 9 bases of the junction unmatched. Germline CDR1 reads SGHNT; CDR2 reads YYREEE (reference sequence). For the CDR3, the DNA is TGTGCCAGCAGCTTGAGGACTGGGACAGGGGGGGGAGAGACCCAGTACTTC. Translating gives CASSLRTGTGGGETQYF.

This clone was detected only once. In nucleotides, the CDR3 is TGTGCCAGCAGTTTACCCGGACAGGGGAGGAACGAGCAGTACTTC. Amino acid sequence: CASSLPGQGRNEQYF. The V call is TRBV2, the J call TRBJ2-7, with 9 bases lining up with TRBD1. The germline CDR1 and CDR2 sequences are SNHLY and FYNNEI. J was trimmed by 5 bases and V by 5 bases; bases with no gene match: 10. This CDR3 region has 15 residues.

The J gene is TRBJ2-1, the V gene TRBV2; no clear D. Germline-derived CDR1 and CDR2 are SNHLY and FYNNEI. The CDR3 is 16 residues long. V was clipped by 2 bases and J by 0 bases, with 11 bases between them. The CDR3 nucleotides read TGTGCCAGCAGTGAAACTCCTAGTAGCTCCTACAATGAGCAGTTCTTC. The encoded protein is CASSETPSSSYNEQFF.

This clone was detected ten times or more. The rearrangement links TRBV7-9 to TRBJ2-5, with TRBD1 identical over 8 bases. The CDR3 runs to 12 residues. V lost 9 bases and J lost 5; bases outside the gene matches: 5. Germline V gene data show CDR1 as SEHNR and CDR2 as FQNEAQ (reference sequence). CDR3 DNA: TGTGCCAGTCAGGGGGCCGCTGAGACCCAGTACTTC. This encodes CASQGAAETQYF. The full variable domain, its missing parts supplied by reference TRBV7-9 and TRBJ2-5, is DTGVSQNPRHKITKRGQNVTFRCDPISEHNRLYWYRQTLGQGPEFLTYFQNEAQLEKSRLLSDRFSAERPKGSFSTLEIQRTEQGDSAMYLCASQGAAETQYFGPGTRLLVL.

This chain links TRBV5-6 with TRBJ1-2; the match to TRBD1 covers 9 bases. Germline loops: CDR1 SGHDT, CDR2 YYEEEE. This CDR3 is 16 amino acids long. V trimming: 0 bases; J trimming: 0 bases; junction bases outside the gene matches: 3. CDR3 residues: CASSLVGQGSNYGYTF. In DNA form, the CDR3 reads TGTGCCAGCAGCTTGGTGGGACAGGGCTCTAACTATGGCTACACCTTC.

The V call is TRBV28, the J call TRBJ1-1; D not resolved. Trimming cost V 10 bases and J 5 bases, with 14 bases left between them. The CDR3 extends over 12 amino acids. Per the germline V gene, CDR1 is MDHEN and CDR2 is SYDVKM. The CDR3 DNA sequence: TGTGCCACCCGTCGGGCCGCGACTGAAGCTTTCTTT. This codes for CATRRAATEAFF.

This clone was counted a few times. The chain is built from TRBV13 and TRBJ1-1; perhaps TRBD1 as D (5 bases). The CDR3 totals 14 residues. CDR1 is PRHDT, CDR2 FYEKMQ, per germline (reference sequence). V was cut by 0 bases and J by 6 bases, with 11 bases left in between. CDR3 coding DNA: TGTGCCAGCAGCTTAGGGGGGCAGGGCGCTGAAGCTTTCTTT. It codes for CASSLGGQGAEAFF. Looking up the rest from reference TRBV13 and TRBJ1-1 gives the full variable domain: AAGVIQSPRHLIKEKRETATLKCYPIPRHDTVYWYQQGPGQDPQFLISFYEKMQSDKGSIPDRFSAQQFSDYHSELNMSSLELGDSALYFCASSLGGQGAEAFFGQGTRLTVV.

This clone was seen more than once but under ten times. The chain links TRBV27 to TRBJ1-1; TRBD1 matches 10 bases. V gave up 3 bases and J gave up 5 bases; unmatched junction bases: 6. Per germline, CDR1 MNHEY and CDR2 SMNVEV (reference sequence). CDR3 length: 15 residues. The CDR3 loop is CASSFRQGARTEAFF. CDR3 DNA: TGTGCCAGCAGTTTCCGACAGGGGGCGCGGACTGAAGCTTTCTTT.

The CDR3 protein is CASSRTAAALDTQYF. Written as DNA, the CDR3 is TGTGCCAGCAGCAGGACTGCAGCGGCTCTCGATACGCAGTATTTT. The J gene is TRBJ2-3, the V gene TRBV6-5; D is perhaps TRBD2 (5 bases). The CDR3 sequence is 15 residues long. Trimming left V 6 bases short and J 6 bases short, with 19 bases between. Looked up from germline, CDR1 is MNHEY and CDR2 is SVGAGI.